A single T cell receptor (beta chain) is shown here with its context. This entry comes from a study of blood T cells in healthy people across ages. Using a J-beta primer mix together with a sample-barcoded 5' primer, a second PCR was run for roughly 6 to 12 cycles. TCRdb processed the 5' RACE reads anew with MiXCR; each CDR3 protein has one entry. The sample carries about a million distinct CDR3 sequences, 35% to 45% recorded once. CDR1 is MNHNS and CDR2 is SASEGT in the germline V gene. The ends were cut back, 0 bases at V and 0 bases at J, with 5 bases in the middle. The CDR3 loop spans 14 amino acids.

The genes are TRBV6-1 and TRBJ2-5; tentatively, D is TRBD2 (5 bases). This TCR was recovered from a man aged 18 to 29 in good health. What was sequenced was blood. This CDR3 reads CASSEADYQETQYF. The CDR3 DNA reads as TGTGCCAGCAGTGAAGCGGACTACCAAGAGACCCAGTACTTC.